The 32 T cell receptor beta chains reported below all come from one sample, sequenced in a study of T cell repertoires in cytomegalovirus infection. Each CDR3 protein is one row after TCRdb ran MiXCR on the reads. The sample has nearly 650,000 distinct CDR3 sequences, more than 20% seen once. The sample was CD8+ T cells from PBMCs. The receptors originated from a human donor in good health (CMV status not recorded). Some clones in this sample may be carry-over from other donors' samples.

This clonotype was seen once. The chain carries TRBV29-1 and TRBJ2-3, with D perhaps TRBD2 (5 bases). Germline-derived CDR1 and CDR2 are SQVTM and ANQGSEA. This CDR3 spans 13 amino acids. Trimming took 1 base from V and 2 from J, leaving 7 bases between them. CDR3 in DNA: TGCAGCGTTGAAGCGGGGTACACAGATACGCAGTATTTT. This gives the protein CSVEAGYTDTQYF.

This clonotype was observed a handful of times. V and J are TRBV10-2 and TRBJ2-7; TRBD1 matches at 10 bases. The V and J ends lost 6 bases and 1 base, in that order; junction bases with no gene match: 6. The CDR3 has 15 amino acids. Germline V gives CDR1 WSHSY, CDR2 SAAADI. CDR3 region: CASSVRQGASYEQYF. CDR3 nucleotides: TGCGCCAGCAGCGTTAGACAGGGGGCTTCCTACGAGCAGTACTTC.

There are a few counts of this clonotype. The chain uses TRBV10-3 and TRBJ2-7; 10 nucleotides align to TRBD1. Trimming at V came to 10 bases and at J to 5 bases, leaving 5 bases not matched to a gene. Germline V lookup: CDR1 ENHRY, CDR2 SYGVKD. The length of the CDR3 is 12 residues. CDR3 bases: TGTGCCACGGGACAGGGGCTCAACGAGCAGTACGTC. Its protein is CATGQGLNEQYV.

The V and J genes are TRBV7-8 and TRBJ2-7; D gene ambiguous. The CDR3 covers 13 residues. With 0 bases removed from V and 4 bases from J, the gap between germline ends came to 7 bases. The V gene's germline CDR1 is SGHVS and CDR2 FQNEAQ. The CDR3 DNA reads TGTGCCAGCAGCTTAGCGCCAGTATACGAGCAGTACGTC. It specifies CASSLAPVYEQYV.

This clonotype has a count of ten or more. V is TRBV11-1 and J is TRBJ1-6; no firm D call. Deletions cut 2 bases from V and 9 bases from J, with 14 bases between. Per the germline V gene, CDR1 is SGHAT and CDR2 is FQDESV (reference sequence). This CDR3 contains 15 residues. DNA of the CDR3: TGTGCCAGCAGCTTAAAACCGCTAAGCGCTTCACCCCTCCACTTT. The encoded protein is CASSLKPLSASPLHF.

This clonotype was recorded a few times. The chain has TRBV19 and TRBJ2-7, with D unclear. V lost 4 bases and J lost 0, with 13 bases in between. This CDR3 comprises 15 residues. The germline V gene has CDR1 LNHDA and CDR2 SQIVND (reference sequence). The CDR3: CASSSRGDTSYEQYF. CDR3 bases: TGTGCCAGTAGTAGCCGCGGTGACACCTCCTACGAGCAGTACTTC.

This rearrangement joins TRBV7-9 to TRBJ1-5; no reliable D call. Germline loops: CDR1 SEHNR, CDR2 FQNEAQ (reference sequence). V was clipped by 4 bases and J by 9 bases, with 10 bases between them. This CDR3 region has 12 residues. The CDR3 loop reads CASSSGSRPQHF. The CDR3 DNA sequence: TGTGCCAGCAGCTCGGGTAGTCGGCCCCAGCATTTT.

This clonotype came up many times. The chain joins TRBV19 to TRBJ1-2; a weak D match, TRBD1 (5 bases). CDR3 length: 17 residues. V was trimmed by 3 bases and J by 2 bases, leaving 19 bases between them. Germline CDR1 is LNHDA and CDR2 is SQIVND (reference sequence). For the CDR3, the DNA is TGTGCCAGTAGTATTATAGCGAGGACAACGAACAACTATGGCTACACCTTC. This encodes CASSIIARTTNNYGYTF.

Many counts were recorded for this clonotype. V is TRBV7-2 and J is TRBJ1-5, with a possible D match to TRBD1 (6 bases). Deletions cut 2 bases from V and 5 bases from J, with 10 bases between. The germline gives CDR1 SGHTA, CDR2 FQGNSA. The CDR3 totals 14 residues. The CDR3 nucleotides are TGTGCCAGCAGCTTATACAGGGCGGATCAGCCCCAGCATTTT. Amino acids: CASSLYRADQPQHF.

This clonotype was recorded a few times. This chain links TRBV29-1 with TRBJ2-7; tentatively, D is TRBD2 (5 bases). V lost 3 bases, J lost 1 base, and 13 bases lay in between. The CDR3 has 14 residues. Germline V gene lookup returns CDR1 SQVTM and CDR2 ANQGSEA. The CDR3 DNA sequence: TGCAGCGTTGAGGTCGCCAGAGGGTCCTACGAGCAGTACTTC. Translation: CSVEVARGSYEQYF.

This clonotype has more than one count but fewer than ten. The V call is TRBV20-1, the J call TRBJ2-1; 7 nucleotides agree with TRBD1. The CDR3 extends over 16 amino acids. From germline, CDR1 is DFQATT and CDR2 SNEGSKA (reference sequence). The junction had 12 bases not matched to a gene; V was cut back by 5 bases and J by 2 bases. CDR3 sequence (DNA): TGCAGTGCTCCCCAGTCAGGGACAGCCACCTACAATGAGCAGTTCTTC. Its translation is CSAPQSGTATYNEQFF.

V gene TRBV6-2 or TRBV6-3 combines with J gene TRBJ2-7, with a tentative D call TRBD1 (6 bases). The V gene lost 4 bases and the J gene lost 4 bases, with 11 bases spanning the gap. CDR1 is MNHEY, CDR2 SVGEGT, per germline. This CDR3 region has 13 residues. For the CDR3, the DNA is TGTGCCAGCAGTTTGCGACAGGAATACGAGCAGTACGTC. Translating it yields CASSLRQEYEQYV.

The rearrangement joins TRBV4-2 to TRBJ2-1; no clear D. The CDR3 covers 18 residues. Trimming shortened V by 0 bases and J by 7 bases, and 22 bases separated the two germline ends. In germline, CDR1 is LGHNA, CDR2 YNFKEQ. The CDR3 spells CASSQDSEWLFFGNEQFF. For the CDR3, the DNA is TGTGCCAGCAGCCAAGATAGTGAATGGCTCTTCTTCGGGAATGAGCAGTTCTTC.

This clonotype was recorded at least ten times. This sequence joins TRBV7-9 and TRBJ1-3; TRBD1 matches at 7 bases. V trimming: 5 bases; J trimming: 4 bases; junction bases outside the gene matches: 5. Germline V lookup: CDR1 SEHNR, CDR2 FQNEAQ (reference sequence). The CDR3 spans 14 residues. The CDR3 nucleotides are TGTGCCAGCAGCGGCCGGGACAGAGGAAACACCATATATTTT. Its translation is CASSGRDRGNTIYF. Full variable domain (missing parts from reference TRBV7-9 and TRBJ1-3): DTGVSQNPRHKITKRGQNVTFRCDPISEHNRLYWYRQTLGQGPEFLTYFQNEAQLEKSRLLSDRFSAERPKGSFSTLEIQRTEQGDSAMYLCASSGRDRGNTIYFGEGSWLTVV.

This sequence joins TRBV20-1 and TRBJ2-1, with 9 bases identical to TRBD2. V was clipped by 2 bases and J by 7 bases; unmatched bases: 9. This CDR3 is built from 15 residues. Germline lookup yields CDR1 DFQATT and CDR2 SNEGSKA (reference sequence). The CDR3 nucleotides read TGCAGTGCTAGAAAAGTTCTAGCGGGGTTGAATGAGCAGTTCTTC. It yields the protein CSARKVLAGLNEQFF.

The rearrangement links TRBV6-5 to TRBJ2-1; 9 positions agree with TRBD2. CDR1 and CDR2 from the germline V gene are MNHEY and SVGAGI. CDR3 length: 15 amino acids. V shed 0 bases, J shed 8 bases, and the junction held 5 bases outside the gene matches. CDR3 bases: TGTGCCAGCAGTTACTCGACAGCGGGGGGAGATGAGCAGTTCTTC. Encoded protein: CASSYSTAGGDEQFF.

In this sample, this clonotype turned up a few times. The rearrangement uses TRBV7-2 and TRBJ2-1, with a possible D match to TRBD1 (5 bases). The V end lost 4 bases, the J end lost 0 bases, and 10 bases lay between the germline ends. Per the germline V gene, CDR1 is SGHTA and CDR2 is FQGNSA. There are 15 residues in the CDR3. CDR3 in amino acids: CASSWGPNSYNEQFF. The DNA of the CDR3 is TGTGCCAGCAGCTGGGGCCCTAACTCCTACAATGAGCAGTTCTTC.

This clonotype was counted many times. This rearrangement joins TRBV7-9 to TRBJ1-2; D is ambiguous. The CDR3 spans 11 residues. Germline V lookup: CDR1 SEHNR, CDR2 FQNEAQ (reference sequence). V lost 6 bases, J lost 7 bases, and 9 bases lay in between. This CDR3 is CASSRERGYTF. CDR3 nucleotide sequence: TGTGCCAGCAGTCGGGAGCGTGGCTACACCTTC.

This clonotype was counted many times. The V and J genes are TRBV7-2 and TRBJ2-4; D perhaps matches TRBD2 (5 bases). Germline V gives CDR1 SGHTA, CDR2 FQGNSA. The V and J ends lost 1 base and 1 base respectively, with 17 bases between them. This CDR3 has 18 amino acids. CDR3 in DNA: TGTGCCAGCAGCTTAGATCTGTCGGCGGGTACGGCCAAAAACATTCAGTACTTC. It is translated as CASSLDLSAGTAKNIQYF.

This sequence joins TRBV4-1 and TRBJ2-3, with 8 bases matching TRBD1. Germline trimming cut 8 bases from V and 6 bases from J; bases unmatched to any gene: 16. CDR1 is MGHRA, CDR2 YSYEKL, per germline. This CDR3 contains 16 residues. CDR3 sequence (DNA): TGCGCCAGCTGTCTCCTCGCGACAGGGGTTTCCGATACGCAGTATTTT. Its translation: CASCLLATGVSDTQYF.

V usage is TRBV5-1 and J usage is TRBJ2-7, with D unresolved. V shed 0 bases and J shed 2 bases, with 9 bases lying between them. CDR1 is SGHRS and CDR2 is YFSETQ in the germline V gene. This CDR3 region has 14 residues. Here the CDR3 DNA reads TGCGCCAGCAGCTTGGATCCAGCTGCCTACGAGCAGTACTTC. This gives the protein CASSLDPAAYEQYF.

This chain uses TRBV6-2 or TRBV6-3 with TRBJ2-7; 7 bases are shared with TRBD2. V lost 7 bases, J lost 2 bases, and 5 bases stayed unmatched. Germline V gene data show CDR1 as MNHEY and CDR2 as SVGEGT. The CDR3 extends over 13 amino acids. The CDR3 protein is CASNVGGPYEQYV. In DNA form, the CDR3 reads TGTGCCAGCAACGTGGGAGGGCCCTACGAGCAGTACGTC.

In this sample, this clonotype turned up a few times. This chain uses TRBV27 with TRBJ2-2, with unresolved D. CDR1 and CDR2 (germline): MNHEY, SMNVEV (reference sequence). V was clipped by 6 bases and J by 0 bases, with 11 bases between them. The CDR3 runs to 15 residues. CDR3 bases: TGTGCCAGCAGCCCTGAGACCTCGAACACCGGGGAGCTGTTTTTT. Protein product: CASSPETSNTGELFF.

This clonotype was seen at least ten times. This chain uses TRBV7-2 with TRBJ1-2, with no clear D. The germline V gene encodes CDR1 SGHTA and CDR2 FQGNSA. The CDR3 consists of 12 residues. V lost 1 base and J 12 bases, leaving 12 bases between the germline ends. The DNA of the CDR3 is TGTGCCAGCAGCTTAGTACGCAACCAAGACACCTTC. This gives the protein CASSLVRNQDTF.

This clonotype was picked up a small number of times. The chain links TRBV29-1 to TRBJ2-1; D is undetermined. CDR3 size: 15 residues. V lost 2 bases and J lost 8, with 19 bases in between. In germline, CDR1 is SQVTM, CDR2 ANQGSEA. This chain's CDR3 is CSVESGLDGPYEQFF. For the CDR3, the DNA is TGCAGCGTTGAAAGTGGGCTCGACGGGCCTTATGAGCAGTTCTTC.

The chain has TRBV14 and TRBJ2-1, with a tentative D call TRBD2 (6 bases). CDR1 and CDR2 (germline): SGHDN, FVKESK. V was shortened by 4 bases and J by 3 bases, with 13 bases between the two germline ends. The CDR3 runs to 15 residues. This CDR3 is CASSPRRGDYNEQFF. As DNA, the CDR3 is TGTGCCAGCAGCCCCCGGCGGGGCGACTACAATGAGCAGTTCTTC.

This clonotype appeared a few times. The rearrangement links TRBV29-1 to TRBJ1-5; D possibly corresponds to TRBD1 (5 bases). The CDR3 spans 13 residues. The germline CDR1 and CDR2 sequences are SQVTM and ANQGSEA. V shed 2 bases and J shed 7 bases, with 12 bases lying between them. The CDR3: CSVELQGGQPQHF. DNA of the CDR3: TGCAGCGTTGAACTCCAGGGAGGGCAGCCCCAGCATTTT.

Comment on this clonotype: A read error is likely, as this CDR3 ends without the conserved phenylalanine or tryptophan. This chain joins TRBV19 and TRBJ2-3; 7 bases map to TRBD1. The CDR3 consists of 16 residues. Germline trimming cut 7 bases from V and 4 bases from J; bases unmatched to any gene: 14. Germline CDR1 reads LNHDA; CDR2 reads SQIVND (reference sequence). The CDR3 DNA follows: TGTGCCAGTACCGCTCAGAGGGGTCAGGGGGCAGATACGCAGTATCTT. Translation: CASTAQRGQGADTQYL.

The chain links TRBV19 to TRBJ2-3, with TRBD2 as a possible D gene (6 bases). Trimming removed 5 bases from V and 4 bases from J, with 16 bases in between. The CDR3 is made up of 15 amino acids. In germline, CDR1 is LNHDA, CDR2 SQIVND (reference sequence). The DNA for the CDR3 is TGTGCCAGTAGTTTGCCGGGGGTTCGCGCAGATACGCAGTATTTT. Protein product: CASSLPGVRADTQYF.

There are a few counts of this clonotype. This chain connects TRBV20-1 to TRBJ2-1; tentatively, D is TRBD1 (5 bases). CDR1 is DFQATT, CDR2 SNEGSKA, per germline (reference sequence). The V end lost 1 base, the J end lost 5 bases, and 18 bases lay between the germline ends. CDR3 size: 16 residues. The CDR3 sequence: CSARGFRGTTNNEQFF. CDR3 sequence (DNA): TGCAGTGCTAGAGGGTTTAGGGGCACCACCAACAATGAGCAGTTCTTC.

There are many counts of this clonotype. This chain joins TRBV6-2 or TRBV6-3 and TRBJ2-1, with 7 nucleotides matching TRBD2. This CDR3 is 14 amino acids long. Germline-derived CDR1 and CDR2 are MNHEY and SVGEGT. The trim removed 6 bases at V and 4 bases at J, leaving 6 bases unmatched. CDR3 in DNA: TGTGCCAGCAGCTTAGCGGGTCGGTACAATGAGCAGTTCTTC. This codes for CASSLAGRYNEQFF.

The chain recombines TRBV7-9 with TRBJ1-4; D may be TRBD1 (6 bases). The CDR3 is 14 residues long. V was pared by 8 bases and J by 8 bases, with 18 bases between. Germline values: CDR1 SEHNR, CDR2 FQNEAQ (reference sequence). CDR3 DNA: TGTGCCAGCGGCTATACAGGGAGCTCGGAAAAACTGTTTTTT. Amino acid sequence: CASGYTGSSEKLFF.